Each of the 31 T cell receptor beta chains below was sequenced from the same sample in a study of Ad26.COV2.S vaccination and SARS-CoV-2 variants. Libraries were prepared by immunoSEQ multiplex PCR; TCRdb keeps only in-frame clonotypes and omits some of them. The table shows 330,000 or so clones, with 75% to 90% occurring only once. Treatment in this sample: 15 to 20 received Ad26.COV2.S at low or high dose, single or two shots; about 5 received placebo; per-sample allocation not given. Repertoires come from day 63 after the first vaccine or placebo injection. The sequencing here drew on peripheral blood, taken in a trial of Ad26.COV2.S vaccine versus placebo. Receptor source: a person aged 18-65 years who received the Ad26.COV2.S COVID-19 vaccine or a placebo.

V gene TRBV6-1 combines with J gene TRBJ1-3; TRBD1 is a possible D gene (5 bases). V was shortened by 4 bases and J by 0 bases, with 16 bases between the two germline ends. Germline V CDR1 and CDR2: MNHNS, SASEGT. The CDR3 runs to 17 residues. DNA of the CDR3: TGTGCCAGCAGTGTGATGACAGCGGGACTCTCTGGAAACACCATATATTTT. As protein: CASSVMTAGLSGNTIYF.

This clone was recorded once. The rearrangement links TRBV28 to TRBJ2-3; D may be TRBD2 (5 bases). The ends were cut back, 2 bases at V and 2 bases at J, with 17 bases in the middle. Germline assignment: CDR1 MDHEN and CDR2 SYDVKM. The CDR3 is 17 residues long. The CDR3 region has the DNA TGTGCCAGCAGTTTAAAGGCGTCGAGCGGCCTCACAGATACGCAGTATTTT. As protein: CASSLKASSGLTDTQYF.

The chain combines TRBV20-1 with TRBJ2-3; maybe TRBD2 (5 bases). The CDR3 sequence is 13 residues long. CDR1 DFQATT and CDR2 SNEGSKA come from the germline V gene (reference sequence). Trimming cost V 3 bases and J 2 bases, with 9 bases left between them. The chain's CDR3 is CSASLGVTDTQYF. CDR3 DNA sequence: TGCAGTGCTAGTCTCGGGGTCACAGATACGCAGTATTTT.

This chain links TRBV24-1 with TRBJ1-5; D perhaps matches TRBD1 (5 bases). CDR1 KGHDR and CDR2 SFDVKD come from the germline V gene. V lost 5 bases, J lost 1 base, and 8 bases lay in between. There are 14 residues in the CDR3. This CDR3 is CATSGGDSNQPQHF. The CDR3 DNA reads as TGTGCCACCAGTGGGGGGGACAGCAATCAGCCCCAGCATTTT.

The V call is TRBV19, the J call TRBJ1-1; no clear D. The CDR3 contains 14 residues. Trimming stripped 3 bases from V and 1 base from J, with 9 bases between. Germline CDR1 is LNHDA and CDR2 is SQIVND (reference sequence). CDR3 sequence: CASSIGVENTEAFF. The DNA for the CDR3 is TGTGCCAGTAGTATTGGGGTCGAGAACACTGAAGCTTTCTTT.

The chain combines TRBV6-5 with TRBJ2-7, with D tentatively TRBD1 (6 bases). The CDR3 consists of 11 residues. Trimming removed 8 bases from V and 3 bases from J, with 8 bases in between. Germline CDR1 MNHEY, CDR2 SVGAGI. The CDR3: CASSGVYEQYV. Written as DNA, the CDR3 is TGTGCCAGCTCAGGGGTCTACGAGCAGTACGTC.

The V gene is TRBV19, the J gene TRBJ1-2, with D possibly matching TRBD1 (6 bases). V was shortened by 4 bases and J by 4 bases, with 13 bases between the two germline ends. This CDR3 comprises 14 residues. In germline, CDR1 is LNHDA, CDR2 SQIVND (reference sequence). The CDR3 spells CASSTTDSFYGYTF. DNA of the CDR3: TGTGCCAGTAGTACTACGGACAGTTTCTATGGCTACACCTTC.

The chain uses TRBV20-1 and TRBJ1-1; D might be TRBD1 (5 bases). The germline V gene encodes CDR1 DFQATT and CDR2 SNEGSKA (reference sequence). There are 15 residues in the CDR3. V was pared by 4 bases and J by 1 base, with 16 bases between. CDR3 amino acids: CSANEGRIPNTEAFF. The CDR3 DNA is TGCAGTGCTAATGAGGGACGGATACCGAACACTGAAGCTTTCTTT.

The chain combines TRBV2 with TRBJ1-5, with TRBD1 matching over 10 bases. The CDR3 has 16 residues. The ends lost 5 bases at V and 4 bases at J; junction bases unmatched: 8. The germline V gene has CDR1 SNHLY and CDR2 FYNNEI. The CDR3, as DNA: TGTGCCAGCAGTCCCCGGGACAGGGGATGGAATCAGCCCCAGCATTTT. It codes for CASSPRDRGWNQPQHF.

The V call is TRBV6-2 or TRBV6-3, the J call TRBJ2-1; no clear D gene. This CDR3 spans 16 amino acids. V was cut by 4 bases and J by 0 bases, with 13 bases left in between. Germline values: CDR1 MNHEY, CDR2 SVGEGT. CDR3 DNA: TGTGCCAGCAGTTCTCACTCGCGGAGCTCCTACAATGAGCAGTTCTTC. Amino acid sequence: CASSSHSRSSYNEQFF.

This chain links TRBV28 with TRBJ1-1, with a weak D call TRBD1 (5 bases). The CDR3 sequence is 14 residues long. Trimming pared 3 bases from V and 1 base from J, leaving 9 bases between. CDR1 is MDHEN, CDR2 SYDVKM, per germline. In DNA, the CDR3 is TGTGCCAGCAGTTTTGGTCAGGGGAACACTGAAGCTTTCTTT. This codes for CASSFGQGNTEAFF.

This sequence joins TRBV5-1 and TRBJ1-3; D is uncertain. Germline values: CDR1 SGHRS, CDR2 YFSETQ. The CDR3 is 15 amino acids. Trimming shortened V by 3 bases and J by 0 bases, and 10 bases separated the two germline ends. The DNA of the CDR3 is TGCGCCAGCAGCTCAACAGCCTACTCTGGAAACACCATATATTTT. Translation: CASSSTAYSGNTIYF.

The chain recombines TRBV29-1 with TRBJ2-1; possible D gene TRBD2, 6 bases. The germline V and J ends were trimmed by 2 bases and 7 bases, with 21 bases remaining between them. CDR1 and CDR2 from the germline V gene are SQVTM and ANQGSEA. This CDR3 spans 16 amino acids. The CDR3 loop reads CSVESVRGYRENEQFF. Here the CDR3 DNA reads TGCAGCGTTGAAAGTGTCCGGGGGTACCGGGAGAATGAGCAGTTCTTC.

This clone has only one observation. The CDR3 reads CSASDPAGTRREQYF. The CDR3 nucleotides are TGCAGTGCTAGTGATCCAGCGGGGACCCGAAGGGAGCAGTACTTC. The chain is built from TRBV20-1 and TRBJ2-7; TRBD2 agrees at 7 bases. Germline assignment: CDR1 DFQATT and CDR2 SNEGSKA (reference sequence). The CDR3 sequence is 15 residues long. The trim removed 3 bases at V and 7 bases at J, leaving 15 bases unmatched.

This clone was observed once. In nucleotides, the CDR3 is TGTGCCAGCAGCTTAGGGTCAGGGGGCGGTAGGTATAGCAATCAGCCCCAGCATTTT. This codes for CASSLGSGGGRYSNQPQHF. The chain joins TRBV7-2 to TRBJ1-5; 8 bases match TRBD1. Trimming at V came to 1 base and at J to 0 bases, leaving 11 bases not matched to a gene. Germline values: CDR1 SGHTA, CDR2 FQGNSA. The length of the CDR3 is 19 residues. Variable domain in full (rest from reference TRBV7-2 and TRBJ1-5): GAGVSQSPSNKVTEKGKDVELRCDPISGHTALYWYRQSLGQGLEFLIYFQGNSAPDKSGLPSDRFSAERTGGSVSTLTIQRTQQEDSAVYLCASSLGSGGGRYSNQPQHFGDGTRLSIL.

V and J are TRBV25-1 and TRBJ1-3; possibly TRBD1 for D (6 bases). The germline V gene encodes CDR1 MGHDK and CDR2 SYGVNS. V lost 4 bases and J 2 bases, leaving 15 bases between the germline ends. The CDR3 sequence is 16 residues long. CDR3 bases: TGTGCCAGCAGTGTCCCACAGGGTGAGGCTGGAAACACCATATATTTT. It translates to CASSVPQGEAGNTIYF. The full variable domain, rest sourced from reference TRBV25-1 and TRBJ1-3, is EADIYQTPRYLVIGTGKKITLECSQTMGHDKMYWYQQDPGMELHLIHYSYGVNSTEKGDLSSESTVSRIRTEHFPLTLESARPSHTSQYLCASSVPQGEAGNTIYFGEGSWLTVV.

The chain recombines TRBV7-9 with TRBJ1-2; D is perhaps TRBD1 (5 bases). CDR3 length: 12 amino acids. Germline V gene data show CDR1 as SEHNR and CDR2 as FQNEAQ (reference sequence). Trimming removed 6 bases at V and 7 bases at J, with 12 bases between. CDR3 nucleotide sequence: TGTGCCAGCAGTTTGGTGGGGGTTGGCTACACCTTC. It codes for CASSLVGVGYTF.

The V call is TRBV6-4, the J call TRBJ2-7, with 8 bases lining up with TRBD1. Germline trimming cut 7 bases from V and 1 base from J; bases unmatched to any gene: 3. CDR1 is MRHNA and CDR2 is SNTAGT in the germline V gene. CDR3 size: 13 residues. This CDR3 is CASIDRGSYEQYV. The CDR3 DNA reads as TGTGCCAGCATAGACAGGGGATCCTACGAGCAGTACGTC.

This chain connects TRBV3-1 (or the pseudogene TRBV3-2) to TRBJ1-6, with D possibly TRBD1 on 5 matching bases. This CDR3 has 16 amino acids. CDR1 and CDR2 from the germline V gene are LGHDT and YNNKEL (reference sequence). Trimming pared 0 bases from V and 8 bases from J, leaving 14 bases between. The CDR3 here is CASSQDWAGSDSPLHF. The CDR3 coding sequence is TGTGCCAGCAGCCAAGATTGGGCAGGGAGCGATTCACCCCTCCACTTT.

This sequence joins TRBV11-2 and TRBJ2-1; D gene ambiguous. This CDR3 is 17 amino acids long. V lost 1 base and J 6 bases, leaving 19 bases between the germline ends. Germline CDR1 is SGHAT and CDR2 is FQNNGV. The CDR3 protein is CASSLGLRTVEPNEQFF. The DNA for the CDR3 is TGTGCCAGCAGCTTAGGGTTACGGACGGTGGAACCCAATGAGCAGTTCTTC.

V gene TRBV10-1 combines with J gene TRBJ2-2; D perhaps matches TRBD1 (7 bases). The CDR3 extends over 16 amino acids. Per the germline V gene, CDR1 is WNHNN and CDR2 is SYGVQD (reference sequence). V shed 6 bases and J shed 3 bases, with 17 bases lying between them. In DNA, the CDR3 is TGCGCCAGCAGCCCTAAACCCAGGGGGGACACCGGGGAGCTGTTTTTT. Translating it yields CASSPKPRGDTGELFF.

The chain uses TRBV7-9 and TRBJ2-5; no firm D call. V was pared by 6 bases and J by 0 bases, with 8 bases between. CDR3 length: 13 residues. Germline-derived CDR1 and CDR2 are SEHNR and FQNEAQ (reference sequence). CDR3: CASSPPNQETQYF. CDR3 DNA sequence: TGTGCCAGCAGTCCCCCGAACCAAGAGACCCAGTACTTC.

The chain uses TRBV4-1 and TRBJ1-4; D remains ambiguous. Germline values: CDR1 MGHRA, CDR2 YSYEKL. Trimming removed 1 base from V and 4 bases from J, with 7 bases in between. This CDR3 comprises 14 residues. The CDR3 loop is CASSQVTGNEKLFF. In DNA, the CDR3 is TGCGCCAGCAGCCAAGTCACGGGTAATGAAAAACTGTTTTTT.

The V call is TRBV4-3, the J call TRBJ1-1; D remains unclear. The V gene's germline CDR1 is LGHNA and CDR2 YSLEER. The CDR3 loop spans 15 amino acids. V was cut by 4 bases and J by 1 base, with 13 bases left in between. The DNA for the CDR3 is TGCGCCAGCAGCCCGAATACGGGCGGGAACACTGAAGCTTTCTTT. Its protein is CASSPNTGGNTEAFF.

The chain is built from TRBV5-1 and TRBJ2-6; 8 bases map to TRBD2. Germline CDR1 is SGHRS and CDR2 is YFSETQ. Trimming cost V 5 bases and J 0 bases; bases outside gene matches: 13. The CDR3 contains 19 residues. CDR3 sequence (DNA): TGCGCCAGCAGACTAGCGGTTGGGGACATATTCTCTGGGGCCAACGTCCTGACTTTC. Its protein is CASRLAVGDIFSGANVLTF.

The DNA for the CDR3 is TGTGCCAGCAGCCAAGGTGTCAGGGGCACTGAAGCTTTCTTT. This sequence encodes CASSQGVRGTEAFF. The rearrangement uses TRBV3-1 (or the pseudogene TRBV3-2) and TRBJ1-1, with D possibly TRBD1 on 6 matching bases. Germline CDR1 LGHDT, CDR2 YNNKEL (reference sequence). The CDR3 has 14 amino acids. Trimming stripped 1 base from V and 4 bases from J, with 10 bases between.

This clone was seen only once. The chain joins TRBV6-1 to TRBJ1-3, with D possibly TRBD1 on 5 matching bases. The CDR3 runs to 16 residues. Between the trimmed V and J ends, which lost 0 bases and 8 bases, there was a span of 17 bases. CDR1 and CDR2 from the germline V gene are MNHNS and SASEGT. DNA for the CDR3: TGTGCCAGCAGTGAAGCGACGGGCACCTTGGGGGACACCATATATTTT. As protein: CASSEATGTLGDTIYF.

The CDR3 sequence is CASSQDETGNQPQHF. In DNA form, the CDR3 reads TGCGCCAGCAGCCAAGATGAAACCGGCAATCAGCCCCAGCATTTT. The chain recombines TRBV4-1 with TRBJ1-5, with D hard to call. The V and J ends lost 0 bases and 2 bases respectively, with 8 bases between them. Germline V gives CDR1 MGHRA, CDR2 YSYEKL. The CDR3 covers 15 residues.

In this sample, this clone turned up a few times. The chain is built from TRBV5-6 and TRBJ2-3; tentative D call: TRBD2 (5 bases). The CDR3 has 13 residues. Trimming pared 3 bases from V and 11 bases from J, leaving 16 bases between. Germline CDR1 SGHDT, CDR2 YYEEEE. This CDR3 reads CASSYSSAEKQYF. DNA of the CDR3: TGTGCCAGCAGCTATTCGTCAGCGGAGAAGCAGTATTTT.

J is TRBJ1-2 and V is TRBV30, with TRBD1 identical over 8 bases. The CDR3 covers 18 residues. CDR1 is GTSNPN, CDR2 SVGIG, per germline (reference sequence). Losses at the gene ends were 0 bases for V and 4 bases for J; bases not matched to a gene: 16. The CDR3 loop is CAWSVLILPKTGVYGYTF. The DNA of the CDR3 is TGTGCCTGGAGTGTCCTAATCCTCCCAAAGACAGGGGTCTATGGCTACACCTTC.

The rearrangement uses TRBV4-1 and TRBJ2-5; D unresolved. Trimming stripped 2 bases from V and 4 bases from J, with 5 bases between. Germline V CDR1 and CDR2: MGHRA, YSYEKL. This CDR3 is built from 12 residues. The CDR3 DNA follows: TGCGCCAGCAGCCAATGGGGAGAGACCCAGTACTTC. Amino acid sequence: CASSQWGETQYF.